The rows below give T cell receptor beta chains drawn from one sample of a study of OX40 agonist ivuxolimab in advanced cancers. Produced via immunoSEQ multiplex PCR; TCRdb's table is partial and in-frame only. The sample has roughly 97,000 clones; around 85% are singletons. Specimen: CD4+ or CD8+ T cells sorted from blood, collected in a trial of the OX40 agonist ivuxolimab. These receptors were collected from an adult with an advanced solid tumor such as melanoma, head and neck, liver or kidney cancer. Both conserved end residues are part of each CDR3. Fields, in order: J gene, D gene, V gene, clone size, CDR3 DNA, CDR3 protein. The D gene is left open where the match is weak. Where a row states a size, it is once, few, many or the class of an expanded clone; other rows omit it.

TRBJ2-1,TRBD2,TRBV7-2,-,TGTGCCAGCAGTCGGACTAGCGGGAGTGGTGGGTATGAGCAGTTCTTC,CASSRTSGSGGYEQFF
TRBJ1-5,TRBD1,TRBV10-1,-,TGCGCCAGCAGCGACCCTCGACAGGGAAGGACGGGCAATCAGCCCCAGCATTTT,CASSDPRQGRTGNQPQHF
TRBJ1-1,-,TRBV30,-,TGTGCCTGGGCCCCGCGGGCGGACACTGAAGCTTTCTTT,CAWAPRADTEAFF
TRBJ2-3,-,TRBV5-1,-,TGCGCCAGCAGCGAAGCGGCGATCACAGATACGCAGTATTTT,CASSEAAITDTQYF
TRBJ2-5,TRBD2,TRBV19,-,TGTGCCAGTAGCTCGGTAGTAGCGGGCCAAGAGACCCAGTACTTC,CASSSVVAGQETQYF
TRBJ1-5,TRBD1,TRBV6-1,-,TGTGCCAGCAACCCCCGACAGGGAGGACACCAGCCCCAGCATTTT,CASNPRQGGHQPQHF
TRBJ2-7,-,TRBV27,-,TGTGCCAGCAGTTCGGAAGGAGCCCCCCTTGGGGAGCAGTACTTC,CASSSEGAPLGEQYF
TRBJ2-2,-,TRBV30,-,TGTGCCTGGAGTGTAGATGTTACCGGGGAGCTGTTTTTT,CAWSVDVTGELFF
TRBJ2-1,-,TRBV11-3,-,TGTGCCAGCAGCTTAGAGTCTGGGTACAATGAGCAGTTCTTC,CASSLESGYNEQFF
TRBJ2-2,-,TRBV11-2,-,TGTGCCAGCAGGGTGTACACGCAGGAGCTGTTTTTT,CASRVYTQELFF
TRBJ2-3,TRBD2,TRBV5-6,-,TGTGCCAGCAGCTTGGTGGCTAGCGGGAGTGTGACAGATACGCAGTATTTT,CASSLVASGSVTDTQYF
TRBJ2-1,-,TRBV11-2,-,TGTGCCAGCAGCTTCAGCTCAGACAGGTGGTTCTTC,CASSFSSDRWFF
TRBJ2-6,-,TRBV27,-,TGTGCCAGCAGTTTATCGATACCTACTGGGGCCAACGTCCTGACTTTC,CASSLSIPTGANVLTF
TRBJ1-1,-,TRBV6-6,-,TGTGCCAGCAGTTACTATCGACAGAACACTGAAGCTTTCTTT,CASSYYRQNTEAFF
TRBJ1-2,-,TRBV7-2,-,TGTGCCAGCAGCCTCGCGACAGACTATGGCTACACCTTC,CASSLATDYGYTF
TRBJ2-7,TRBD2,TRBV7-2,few,TGTGCCAGCAGCTTCACGGGAGGCCCCACCTACGAGCAGTACTTC,CASSFTGGPTYEQYF
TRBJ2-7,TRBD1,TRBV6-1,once,TGTGCCAGCACTGACAGGGTCTACGAGCAGTACTTC,CASTDRVYEQYF
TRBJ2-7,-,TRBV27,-,TGTGCCAGCAGTTTATCGAGAGATTCCTCCTACGAGCAGTACTTC,CASSLSRDSSYEQYF
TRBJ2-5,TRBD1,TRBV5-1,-,TGCGCCAGCAGCTTAGGTGGCGCAGGGGGCTTGGAGACCCAGTACTTC,CASSLGGAGGLETQYF
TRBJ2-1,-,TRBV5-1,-,TGCGCCAGCAGCCAAGGGAGCTCCTACAATGAGCAGTTCTTC,CASSQGSSYNEQFF
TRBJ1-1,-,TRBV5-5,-,TGTGCCAGCAGCTGGGGGCGGGACACTGAAGCTTTCTTT,CASSWGRDTEAFF
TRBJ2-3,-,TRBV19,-,TGTGCCAGTAGTATCGAGGCAGTAGTGAGCGATACGCAGTATTTT,CASSIEAVVSDTQYF
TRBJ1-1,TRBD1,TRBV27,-,TGTGCCAGCAGTTTTAGGGGACAGGGGGACACTGAAGCTTTCTTT,CASSFRGQGDTEAFF
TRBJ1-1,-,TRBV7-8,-,TGTGCCAGCAGCCAACGAGAGAACACTGAAGCTTTCTTT,CASSQRENTEAFF
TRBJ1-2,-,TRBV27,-,TGTGCCAGCAGTTTATCCTCGAGTCAACTCTATGGCTACACCTTC,CASSLSSSQLYGYTF
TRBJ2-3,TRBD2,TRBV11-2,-,TGTGCCAGCAGCTTATCAGCGGGAGTAACAGATACGCAGTATTTT,CASSLSAGVTDTQYF